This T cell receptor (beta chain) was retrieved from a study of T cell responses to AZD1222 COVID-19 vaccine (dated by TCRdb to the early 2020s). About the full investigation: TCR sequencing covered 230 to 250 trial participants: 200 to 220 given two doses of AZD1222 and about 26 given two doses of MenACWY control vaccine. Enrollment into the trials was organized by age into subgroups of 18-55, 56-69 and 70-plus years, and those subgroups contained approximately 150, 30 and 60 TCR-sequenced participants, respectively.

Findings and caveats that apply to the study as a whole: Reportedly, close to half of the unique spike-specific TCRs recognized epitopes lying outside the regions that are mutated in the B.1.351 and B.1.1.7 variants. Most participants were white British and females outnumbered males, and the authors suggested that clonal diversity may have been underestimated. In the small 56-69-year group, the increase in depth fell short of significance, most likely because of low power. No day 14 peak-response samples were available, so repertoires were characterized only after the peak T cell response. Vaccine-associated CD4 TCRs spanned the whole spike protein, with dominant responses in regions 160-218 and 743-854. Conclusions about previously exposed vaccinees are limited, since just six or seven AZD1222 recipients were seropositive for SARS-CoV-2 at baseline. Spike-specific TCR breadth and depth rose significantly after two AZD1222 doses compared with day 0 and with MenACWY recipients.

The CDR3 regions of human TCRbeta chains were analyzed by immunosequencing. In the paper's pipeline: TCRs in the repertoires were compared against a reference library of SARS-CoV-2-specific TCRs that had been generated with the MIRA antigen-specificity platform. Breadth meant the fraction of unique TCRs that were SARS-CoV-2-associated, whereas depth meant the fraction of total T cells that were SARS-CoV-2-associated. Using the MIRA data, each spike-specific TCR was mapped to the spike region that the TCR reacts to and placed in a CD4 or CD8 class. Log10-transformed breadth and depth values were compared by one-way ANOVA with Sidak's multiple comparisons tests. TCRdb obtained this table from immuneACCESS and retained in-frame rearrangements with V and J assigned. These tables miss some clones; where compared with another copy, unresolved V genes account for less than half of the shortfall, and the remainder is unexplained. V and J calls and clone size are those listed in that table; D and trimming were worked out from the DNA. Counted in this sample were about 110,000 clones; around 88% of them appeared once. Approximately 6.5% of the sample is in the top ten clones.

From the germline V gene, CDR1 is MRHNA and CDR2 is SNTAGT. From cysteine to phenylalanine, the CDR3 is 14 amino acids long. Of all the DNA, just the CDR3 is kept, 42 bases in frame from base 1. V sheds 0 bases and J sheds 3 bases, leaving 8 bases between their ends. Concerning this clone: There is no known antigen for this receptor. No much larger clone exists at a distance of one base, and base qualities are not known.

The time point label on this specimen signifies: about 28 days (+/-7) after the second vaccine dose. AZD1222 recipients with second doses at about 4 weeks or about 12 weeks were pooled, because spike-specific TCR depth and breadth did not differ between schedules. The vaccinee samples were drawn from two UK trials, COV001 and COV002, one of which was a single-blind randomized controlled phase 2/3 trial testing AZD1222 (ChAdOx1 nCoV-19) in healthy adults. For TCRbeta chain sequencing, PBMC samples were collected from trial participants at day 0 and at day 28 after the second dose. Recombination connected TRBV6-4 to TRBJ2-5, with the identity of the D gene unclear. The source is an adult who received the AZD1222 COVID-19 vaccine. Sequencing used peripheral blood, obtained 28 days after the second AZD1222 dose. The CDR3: CASSDSTSEETQYF. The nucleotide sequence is TGTGCCAGCAGTGACTCGACGAGTGAAGAGACCCAGTACTTC.